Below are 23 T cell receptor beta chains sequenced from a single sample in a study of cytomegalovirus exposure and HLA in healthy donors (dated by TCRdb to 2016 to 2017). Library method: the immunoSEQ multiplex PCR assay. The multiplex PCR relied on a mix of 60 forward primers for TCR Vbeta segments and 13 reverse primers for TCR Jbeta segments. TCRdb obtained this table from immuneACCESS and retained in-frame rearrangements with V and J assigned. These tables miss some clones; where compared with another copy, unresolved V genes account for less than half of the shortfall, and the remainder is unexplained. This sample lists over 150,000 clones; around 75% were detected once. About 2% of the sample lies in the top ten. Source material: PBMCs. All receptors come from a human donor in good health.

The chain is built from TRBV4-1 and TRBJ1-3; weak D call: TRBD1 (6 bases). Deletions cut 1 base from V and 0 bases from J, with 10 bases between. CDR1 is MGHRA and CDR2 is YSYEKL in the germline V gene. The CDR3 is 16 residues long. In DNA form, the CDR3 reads TGCGCCAGCAGCCAAGGGACAGTAAGCTCTGGAAACACCATATATTTT. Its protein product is CASSQGTVSSGNTIYF.

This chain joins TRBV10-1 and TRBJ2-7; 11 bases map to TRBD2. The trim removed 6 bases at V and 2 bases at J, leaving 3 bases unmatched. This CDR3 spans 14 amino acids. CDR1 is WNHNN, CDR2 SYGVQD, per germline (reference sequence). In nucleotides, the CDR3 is TGCGCCAGCAGCCTGACTAGCGGGGCCTACGAGCAGTACTTC. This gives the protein CASSLTSGAYEQYF.

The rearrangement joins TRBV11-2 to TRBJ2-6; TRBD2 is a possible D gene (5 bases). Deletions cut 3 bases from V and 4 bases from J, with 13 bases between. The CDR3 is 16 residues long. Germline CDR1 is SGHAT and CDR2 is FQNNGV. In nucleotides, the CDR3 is TGTGCCAGCAGCTTCGGGGAAGGGCCAGGGGCCAACGTCCTGACTTTC. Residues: CASSFGEGPGANVLTF. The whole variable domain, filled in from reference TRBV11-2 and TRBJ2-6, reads EAGVAQSPRYKIIEKRQSVAFWCNPISGHATLYWYQQILGQGPKLLIQFQNNGVVDDSQLPKDRFSAERLKGVDSTLKIQPAKLEDSAVYLCASSFGEGPGANVLTFGAGSRLTVL.

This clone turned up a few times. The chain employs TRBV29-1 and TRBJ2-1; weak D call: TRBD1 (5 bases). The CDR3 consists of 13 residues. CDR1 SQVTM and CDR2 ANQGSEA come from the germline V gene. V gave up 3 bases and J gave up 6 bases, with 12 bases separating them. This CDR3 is CSVEGRVGNEQFF. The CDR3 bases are TGCAGCGTTGAGGGCAGGGTGGGCAATGAGCAGTTCTTC.

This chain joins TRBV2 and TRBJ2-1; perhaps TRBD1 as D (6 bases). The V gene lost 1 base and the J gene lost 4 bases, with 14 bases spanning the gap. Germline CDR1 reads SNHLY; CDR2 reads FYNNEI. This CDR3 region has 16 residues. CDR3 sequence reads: CASSEGLTGFYNEQFF. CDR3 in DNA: TGTGCCAGCAGTGAAGGTCTGACAGGCTTTTACAATGAGCAGTTCTTC.

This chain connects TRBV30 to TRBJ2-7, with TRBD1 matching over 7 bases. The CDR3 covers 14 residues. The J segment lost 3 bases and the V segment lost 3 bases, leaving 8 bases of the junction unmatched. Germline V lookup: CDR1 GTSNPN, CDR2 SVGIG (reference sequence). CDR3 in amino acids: CAWSPGTAYYEQYF. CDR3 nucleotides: TGTGCCTGGAGCCCCGGGACAGCCTACTACGAGCAGTACTTC.

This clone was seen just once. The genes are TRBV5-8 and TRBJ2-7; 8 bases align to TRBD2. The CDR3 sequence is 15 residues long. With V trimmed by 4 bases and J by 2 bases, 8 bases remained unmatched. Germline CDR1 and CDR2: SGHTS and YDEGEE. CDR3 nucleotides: TGTGCCAGCAGCCGTTTCTCGGGGGGGCCCTACGAGCAGTACTTC. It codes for CASSRFSGGPYEQYF.

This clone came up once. CDR3 loop: CASSLGRGVGTDTQYF. In DNA, the CDR3 is TGTGCCAGCAGCTTGGGTAGGGGCGTGGGCACAGATACGCAGTATTTT. J is TRBJ2-3 and V is TRBV5-4, with a weak D call TRBD1 (5 bases). Germline lookup yields CDR1 SGHNT and CDR2 YYREEE (reference sequence). The CDR3 spans 16 residues. V shed 0 bases and J shed 1 base, with 12 bases lying between them.

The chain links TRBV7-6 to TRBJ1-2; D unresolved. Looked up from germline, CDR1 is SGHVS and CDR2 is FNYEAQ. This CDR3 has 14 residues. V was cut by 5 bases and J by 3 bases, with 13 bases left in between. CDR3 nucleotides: TGTGCCAGCAGCCCTCCGGGTTCATACTATGGCTACACCTTC. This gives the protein CASSPPGSYYGYTF.

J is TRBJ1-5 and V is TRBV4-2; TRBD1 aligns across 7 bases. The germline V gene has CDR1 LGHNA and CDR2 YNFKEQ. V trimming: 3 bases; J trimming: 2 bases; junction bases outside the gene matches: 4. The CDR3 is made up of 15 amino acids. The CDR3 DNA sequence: TGTGCCAGCAGCCATGCCACAGGGGGCAATCAGCCCCAGCATTTT. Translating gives CASSHATGGNQPQHF.

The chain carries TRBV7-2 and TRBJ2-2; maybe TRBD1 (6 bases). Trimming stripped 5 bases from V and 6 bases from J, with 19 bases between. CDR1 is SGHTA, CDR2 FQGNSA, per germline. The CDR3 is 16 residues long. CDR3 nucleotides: TGTGCCAGCAGCCCTTCCAGAACAGGGACCCCCGGGGAGCTGTTTTTT. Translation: CASSPSRTGTPGELFF.

The CDR3, as DNA: TGTGCCAGTAGTCTCCAGGGGTATTACGAGCAGTACTTC. Translated: CASSLQGYYEQYF. The gene calls are TRBV19 and TRBJ2-7, with a possible D match to TRBD1 (6 bases). V was trimmed by 5 bases and J by 4 bases, leaving 12 bases between them. Germline CDR1 is LNHDA and CDR2 is SQIVND (reference sequence). There are 13 residues in the CDR3.

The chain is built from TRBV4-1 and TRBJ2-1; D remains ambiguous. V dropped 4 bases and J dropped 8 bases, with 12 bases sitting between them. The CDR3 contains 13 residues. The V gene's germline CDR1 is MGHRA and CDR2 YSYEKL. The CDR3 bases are TGCGCCAGCAGCCTAATAGAGGTGGATGAGCAGTTCTTC. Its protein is CASSLIEVDEQFF.

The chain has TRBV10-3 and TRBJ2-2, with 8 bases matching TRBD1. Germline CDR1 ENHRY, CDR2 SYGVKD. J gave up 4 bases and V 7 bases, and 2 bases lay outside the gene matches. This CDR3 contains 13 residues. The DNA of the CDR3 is TGTGCCATCACTACAGGGGGCACCGGGGAGCTGTTTTTT. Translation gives CAITTGGTGELFF.

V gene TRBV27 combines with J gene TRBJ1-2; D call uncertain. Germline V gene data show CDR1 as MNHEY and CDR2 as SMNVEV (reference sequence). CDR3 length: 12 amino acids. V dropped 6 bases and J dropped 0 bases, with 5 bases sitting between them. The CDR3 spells CASSRTNYGYTF. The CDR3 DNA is TGTGCCAGCAGCCGTACTAACTATGGCTACACCTTC.

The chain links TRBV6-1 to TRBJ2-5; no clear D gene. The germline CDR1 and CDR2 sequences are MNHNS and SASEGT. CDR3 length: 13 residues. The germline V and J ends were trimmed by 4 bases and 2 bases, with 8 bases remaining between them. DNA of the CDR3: TGTGCCAGCAGTGCCAGTGGTCAAGAGACCCAGTACTTC. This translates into CASSASGQETQYF.

The CDR3 reads CASSVDGGYTQYF. The CDR3 region has the DNA TGTGCCAGCAGCGTAGACGGGGGTTATACGCAGTATTTT. The chain combines TRBV9 with TRBJ2-3; tentative D call: TRBD2 (6 bases). Germline V CDR1 and CDR2: SGDLS, YYNGEE. Trimming removed 0 bases at V and 7 bases at J, with 9 bases between. The length of the CDR3 is 13 residues.

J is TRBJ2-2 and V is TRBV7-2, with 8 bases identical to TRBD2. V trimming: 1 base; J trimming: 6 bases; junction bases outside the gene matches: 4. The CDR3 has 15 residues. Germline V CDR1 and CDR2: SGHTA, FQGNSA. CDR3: CASSLDGTRAGELFF. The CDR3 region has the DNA TGTGCCAGCAGCTTAGATGGGACTAGGGCCGGGGAGCTGTTTTTT.

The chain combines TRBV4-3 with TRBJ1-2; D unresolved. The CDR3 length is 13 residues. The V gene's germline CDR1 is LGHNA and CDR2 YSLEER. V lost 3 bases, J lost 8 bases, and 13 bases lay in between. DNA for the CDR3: TGCGCCAGCAGCCAGCAGATAGGAGACGGCTACACCTTC. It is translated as CASSQQIGDGYTF.

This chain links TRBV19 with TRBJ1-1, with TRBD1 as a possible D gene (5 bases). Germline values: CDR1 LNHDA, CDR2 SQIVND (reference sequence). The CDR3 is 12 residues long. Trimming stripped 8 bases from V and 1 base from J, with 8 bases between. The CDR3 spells CASGAPNTEAFF. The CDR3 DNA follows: TGTGCCAGTGGGGCCCCGAACACTGAAGCTTTCTTT.

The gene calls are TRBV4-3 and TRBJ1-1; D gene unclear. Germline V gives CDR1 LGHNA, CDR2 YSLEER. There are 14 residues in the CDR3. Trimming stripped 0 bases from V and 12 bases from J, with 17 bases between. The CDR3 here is CASSQDVGERSTFF. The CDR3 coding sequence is TGCGCCAGCAGCCAAGATGTAGGCGAGCGCTCGACTTTCTTT.

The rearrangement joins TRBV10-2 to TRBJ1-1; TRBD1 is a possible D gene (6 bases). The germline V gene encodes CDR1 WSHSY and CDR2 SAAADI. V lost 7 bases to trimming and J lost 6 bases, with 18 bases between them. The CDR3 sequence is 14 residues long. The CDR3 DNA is TGCGCCAGCAACTTCAACAGGGAGGGAGCTGAAGCTTTCTTT. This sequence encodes CASNFNREGAEAFF.

The CDR3 nucleotides read TGTGCCAGCGGGACCCGGGACTCCCGGGGTACGCAGTATTTT. Translated, it gives CASGTRDSRGTQYF. The rearrangement joins TRBV6-1 to TRBJ2-3; maybe TRBD2 (6 bases). The CDR3 contains 14 residues. The V end lost 8 bases, the J end lost 8 bases, and 20 bases lay between the germline ends. Germline V gene data show CDR1 as MNHNS and CDR2 as SASEGT.